These 26 T cell receptor beta chains came from one sample sequenced in a study of T cells in Graves' hyperthyroidism and ophthalmopathy. RNA transcripts gave rise to amplified TCR beta CDR3 regions. The TCR CDR3 first-round RT-PCR relied on the HTBI primer set. From the multiplex PCR reads, TCRdb called clonotypes with MiXCR, one entry per CDR3 protein. The repertoire consists of 250,000 to 350,000 distinct CDR3 sequences, with approximately 20% occurring once and the leading ten covering about 60%. The sample consisted of blood. The receptors originated from a man aged 30 to 39 with Graves' ophthalmopathy.

V and J are TRBV6-2 or TRBV6-3 and TRBJ2-2; 10 bases line up with TRBD1. The CDR3 spans 14 residues. In germline, CDR1 is MNHEY, CDR2 SVGEGT. V lost 7 bases, J lost 6 bases, and 5 bases stayed unmatched. CDR3 sequence (DNA): TGTGCCAGCACCGGACAGGGGGAAGCCGGGGAGCTGTTTTTT. Amino acid sequence: CASTGQGEAGELFF.

The gene calls are TRBV28 and TRBJ2-1; perhaps D is TRBD1 or TRBD2 (5 bases each). The germline V and J ends were trimmed by 6 bases and 5 bases, with 11 bases remaining between them. Looked up from germline, CDR1 is MDHEN and CDR2 is SYDVKM. This CDR3 region has 13 residues. Written as DNA, the CDR3 is TGTGCCAGCAGGGGGACGGCGAACAATGAGCAGTTCTTC. It codes for CASRGTANNEQFF.

In this sample, this clonotype turned up many times. The chain uses TRBV7-2 and TRBJ1-5; D call uncertain. This CDR3 comprises 15 residues. The V gene lost 1 base and the J gene lost 3 bases, with 10 bases spanning the gap. Germline loops: CDR1 SGHTA, CDR2 FQGNSA. The chain's CDR3 is CASSLDYTVNQPQHF. CDR3 sequence (DNA): TGTGCCAGCAGCTTAGATTACACAGTCAATCAGCCCCAGCATTTT.

In this sample, this clonotype turned up many times. CDR3 sequence: CASSSRGTDTQYF. CDR3 coding DNA: TGTGCCAGCAGTTCCAGGGGCACAGATACGCAGTATTTT. This sequence joins TRBV12-3 or TRBV12-4 and TRBJ2-3; weak D call: TRBD1 (5 bases). CDR3 length: 13 amino acids. V was cut by 4 bases and J by 1 base, with 6 bases left in between.

The rearrangement uses TRBV6-9 and TRBJ2-1; D is perhaps TRBD1 (5 bases). The CDR3 runs 14 residues. Trimming pared 4 bases from V and 2 bases from J, leaving 9 bases between. CDR1 and CDR2 (germline): MNHGY, SVAAGI. CDR3 protein: CASSWGTAYNEQFF. For the CDR3, the DNA is TGTGCCAGCAGTTGGGGCACCGCCTACAATGAGCAGTTCTTC.

The CDR3, as DNA: TGCAGTGCCCCCGGAGAGGAAACCGGGGAGCTGTTTTTT. Protein product: CSAPGEETGELFF. J is TRBJ2-2 and V is TRBV20-1; D gene unclear. This CDR3 spans 13 amino acids. CDR1 DFQATT and CDR2 SNEGSKA come from the germline V gene (reference sequence). Between the trimmed V and J ends, which lost 6 bases and 5 bases, there was a span of 13 bases.

The rearrangement joins TRBV19 to TRBJ2-3; possibly TRBD1 for D (5 bases). Per germline, CDR1 LNHDA and CDR2 SQIVND (reference sequence). V was shortened by 8 bases and J by 2 bases, with 8 bases between the two germline ends. The CDR3 contains 12 residues. The CDR3 bases are TGTGCCAGTGACAGCAACACAGATACGCAGTATTTT. Translation gives CASDSNTDTQYF.

V is TRBV3-1 and J is TRBJ2-4; 13 positions agree with TRBD2. Losses at the gene ends were 4 bases for V and 3 bases for J; bases not matched to a gene: 9. The CDR3 sequence is 18 residues long. Germline CDR1 LGHDT, CDR2 YNNKEL (reference sequence). As DNA, the CDR3 is TGTGCCAGCAGCCCGCGGACTAGCGGGAGTATTGGCAAAAACATTCAGTACTTC. Protein product: CASSPRTSGSIGKNIQYF.

This clonotype was seen ten or more times. V usage is TRBV3-1 and J usage is TRBJ2-7, with no clear D. The ends were cut back, 4 bases at V and 1 base at J, with 14 bases in the middle. Germline CDR1 reads LGHDT; CDR2 reads YNNKEL (reference sequence). This CDR3 is 15 amino acids long. The DNA for the CDR3 is TGTGCCAGCAGCCTACTAATGACGGATTCCTACGAGCAGTACTTC. This codes for CASSLLMTDSYEQYF.

This clonotype was recorded a few times. The CDR3 reads CASSNSGRGWFF. The CDR3 bases are TGTGCCAGCAGCAATAGCGGGAGGGGGTGGTTCTTC. The V gene is TRBV7-9, the J gene TRBJ2-1, with 11 bases matching TRBD2. This CDR3 region has 12 residues. V shed 5 bases and J 15 bases; nucleotides not matched to a gene: 6. The V gene's germline CDR1 is SEHNR and CDR2 FQNEAQ (reference sequence).

J is TRBJ2-5 and V is TRBV28, with TRBD2 matching over 8 bases. This CDR3 is 15 amino acids long. Per germline, CDR1 MDHEN and CDR2 SYDVKM. The junction had 8 bases not matched to a gene; V was cut back by 6 bases and J by 2 bases. For the CDR3, the DNA is TGTGCCAGCAGAACGATACTAGCGGCTCAAGAGACCCAGTACTTC. Translating it yields CASRTILAAQETQYF.

This clonotype was detected many times. CDR3 DNA sequence: TGTGCCAGCAGTGGAGTTTTGGCCGCTCGCAATCAGCCCCAGCATTTT. Protein sequence: CASSGVLAARNQPQHF. The chain links TRBV2 to TRBJ1-5; D gene unclear. The CDR3 contains 16 residues. V was trimmed by 4 bases and J by 2 bases, leaving 15 bases between them. Germline-derived CDR1 and CDR2 are SNHLY and FYNNEI.

V usage is TRBV12-3 or TRBV12-4 and J usage is TRBJ1-2; the D is unclear. Trimming stripped 7 bases from V and 8 bases from J, with 14 bases between. The CDR3 loop spans 12 amino acids. The CDR3 reads CASTLAAGGYTF. The CDR3 nucleotides are TGTGCCAGCACCTTGGCCGCCGGAGGCTACACCTTC.

This clonotype was observed at least ten times. The chain couples TRBV5-1 to TRBJ1-2; 9 nucleotides align to TRBD1. The V and J ends lost 5 bases and 4 bases, in that order; junction bases with no gene match: 6. Germline-derived CDR1 and CDR2 are SGHRS and YFSETQ. CDR3 length equals 14 residues. DNA of the CDR3: TGCGCCAGCAGGATGGACAGGGGACCCTATGGCTACACCTTC. Protein product: CASRMDRGPYGYTF.

This clonotype has at least ten counts. This chain joins TRBV11-3 and TRBJ2-7; TRBD2 agrees at 11 bases. V gave up 6 bases and J gave up 3 bases; unmatched junction bases: 13. Per germline, CDR1 SGHNT and CDR2 YENEEA. The CDR3 is made up of 17 amino acids. The chain's CDR3 is CASRDAHTSGSFYEQYF. In DNA, the CDR3 is TGTGCCAGCAGGGATGCCCACACTAGCGGGAGTTTCTACGAGCAGTACTTC.

This clonotype was seen repeatedly, ten times or more. This chain joins TRBV6-1 and TRBJ2-3, with D maybe TRBD2 (5 bases). In germline, CDR1 is MNHNS, CDR2 SASEGT. This CDR3 region has 13 residues. V lost 5 bases and J lost 1, with 7 bases in between. CDR3 DNA: TGTGCCAGCAGTCAACTAGGCACAGATACGCAGTATTTT. Amino acid sequence: CASSQLGTDTQYF.

This clonotype was recorded at least ten times. The V call is TRBV30, the J call TRBJ2-1; the D is unclear. The CDR3 is 12 residues long. The V gene's germline CDR1 is GTSNPN and CDR2 SVGIG (reference sequence). With 4 bases removed from V and 10 bases from J, the gap between germline ends came to 14 bases. The CDR3 region has the DNA TGTGCCTGGAAAAAGGGCCCCCGGGAGCAGTTCTTC. This translates into CAWKKGPREQFF.

The chain uses TRBV20-1 and TRBJ2-1; 7 bases fit TRBD1. Germline CDR1 and CDR2: DFQATT and SNEGSKA (reference sequence). Losses at the gene ends were 6 bases for V and 8 bases for J; bases not matched to a gene: 7. This CDR3 contains 12 residues. CDR3 amino acids: CSAEDRLDEQFF. The CDR3 region has the DNA TGCAGTGCGGAGGACAGGTTGGATGAGCAGTTCTTC.

Turning to this clonotype: This may be a read error, as it is one base from a much larger clone. The rearrangement uses TRBV2 and TRBJ2-3; 12 bases are shared with TRBD2. Germline CDR1 SNHLY, CDR2 FYNNEI. The V segment lost 6 bases and the J segment 5 bases; nucleotides outside the gene matches: 9. The CDR3 covers 16 residues. As DNA, the CDR3 is TGTGCCAGCAGGGAGACTAGCGGGGGTTGGGGAGATACGCAGTATTTT. Residues: CASRETSGGWGDTQYF.

This clonotype showed up many times. The CDR3 DNA reads TGTGCCAGCAGCCGGTACGGCGGGACACCGAGCGAGCAGTACTTC. Protein product: CASSRYGGTPSEQYF. This rearrangement joins TRBV7-2 to TRBJ2-7; D might be TRBD1 or TRBD2, each matching 6 bases. The CDR3 is 15 residues long. Germline V gene lookup returns CDR1 SGHTA and CDR2 FQGNSA. The V gene lost 5 bases and the J gene lost 6 bases, with 20 bases spanning the gap.

The chain has TRBV2 and TRBJ2-4; 9 nucleotides line up with TRBD1. This CDR3 has 15 amino acids. Germline loops: CDR1 SNHLY, CDR2 FYNNEI. With V trimmed by 6 bases and J by 2 bases, 5 bases remained unmatched. CDR3 bases: TGTGCCAGCAGGAGGACAGGGGATACCAAAAACATTCAGTACTTC. Residues: CASRRTGDTKNIQYF. The complete variable domain, with remaining parts taken from reference TRBV2 and TRBJ2-4, reads EPEVTQTPSHQVTQMGQEVILRCVPISNHLYFYWYRQILGQKVEFLVSFYNNEISEKSEIFDDQFSVERPDGSNFTLKIRSTKLEDSAMYFCASRRTGDTKNIQYFGAGTRLSVL.

A remark on this clonotype: At one of its ends the junction is not consistent with the germline gene, which may arise from a read error. This sequence joins TRBV6-5 and TRBJ2-1, with 9 bases matching TRBD1. The CDR3 length is 16 residues. CDR1 is MNHEY and CDR2 is SVGAGI in the germline V gene. The CDR3 bases are TGTACCAGCAGTTACACAACCGGGACAGGGTCGGATGAGCAGTTCTTC. This translates into CTSSYTTGTGSDEQFF.

This clonotype was picked up many times. The J gene is TRBJ2-1, the V gene TRBV28; 9 bases align to TRBD1. In germline, CDR1 is MDHEN, CDR2 SYDVKM. The CDR3 is 13 amino acids. V shed 6 bases and J 8 bases; nucleotides not matched to a gene: 5. The CDR3 DNA sequence: TGTGCCAGCAGGGGGACAGGGAGAGATGAGCAGTTCTTC. It codes for CASRGTGRDEQFF. The full variable domain, its missing parts supplied by reference TRBV28 and TRBJ2-1, is DVKVTQSSRYLVKRTGEKVFLECVQDMDHENMFWYRQDPGLGLRLIYFSYDVKMKEKGDIPEGYSVSREKKERFSLILESASTNQTSMYLCASRGTGRDEQFFGPGTRLTVL.

The gene calls are TRBV6-2 or TRBV6-3 and TRBJ1-2; D is possibly TRBD1 (5 bases). V was clipped by 1 base and J by 5 bases, with 8 bases between them. There are 13 residues in the CDR3. The germline V gene encodes CDR1 MNHEY and CDR2 SVGEGT. CDR3 DNA: TGTGCCAGCAGTTACTTCACAGGATATGGCTACACCTTC. As protein: CASSYFTGYGYTF.

This clonotype has just a few counts. The chain links TRBV6-1 to TRBJ2-1; TRBD2 aligns across 15 bases. Germline CDR1 is MNHNS and CDR2 is SASEGT. The length of the CDR3 is 16 residues. The J segment lost 6 bases and the V segment lost 6 bases, leaving 6 bases of the junction unmatched. CDR3 nucleotides: TGTGCCAGCAGCCGGGGGACTAGCGGGAGGACCAATGAGCAGTTCTTC. It yields the protein CASSRGTSGRTNEQFF.

This clonotype has just a few counts. The rearrangement uses TRBV5-6 and TRBJ2-2, with D possibly matching TRBD2 (6 bases). V was cut by 4 bases and J by 5 bases, with 21 bases left in between. Germline V gene lookup returns CDR1 SGHDT and CDR2 YYEEEE. The CDR3 extends over 17 amino acids. CDR3 in amino acids: CASSTRESGSRTGELFF. In DNA form, the CDR3 reads TGTGCCAGCAGCACCCGGGAAAGCGGGTCAAGGACCGGGGAGCTGTTTTTT.